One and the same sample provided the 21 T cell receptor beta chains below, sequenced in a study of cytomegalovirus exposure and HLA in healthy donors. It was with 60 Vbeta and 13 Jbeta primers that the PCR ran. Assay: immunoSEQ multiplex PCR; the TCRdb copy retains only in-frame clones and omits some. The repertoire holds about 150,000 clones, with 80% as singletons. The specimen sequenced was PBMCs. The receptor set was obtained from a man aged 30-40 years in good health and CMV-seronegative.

The CDR3 sequence: CAWTSVSGNTIYF. The CDR3 DNA reads as TGTGCCTGGACGTCCGTCTCTGGAAACACCATATATTTT. V is TRBV30 and J is TRBJ1-3; D uncertain. CDR1 is GTSNPN and CDR2 is SVGIG in the germline V gene (reference sequence). The CDR3 consists of 13 residues. The ends were cut back, 4 bases at V and 0 bases at J, with 7 bases in the middle.

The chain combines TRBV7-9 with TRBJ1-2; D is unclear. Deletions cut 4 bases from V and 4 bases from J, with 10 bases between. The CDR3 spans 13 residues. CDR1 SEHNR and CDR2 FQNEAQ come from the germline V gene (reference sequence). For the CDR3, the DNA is TGTGCCAGCAGCTCACAGAAAATCTATGGCTACACCTTC. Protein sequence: CASSSQKIYGYTF.

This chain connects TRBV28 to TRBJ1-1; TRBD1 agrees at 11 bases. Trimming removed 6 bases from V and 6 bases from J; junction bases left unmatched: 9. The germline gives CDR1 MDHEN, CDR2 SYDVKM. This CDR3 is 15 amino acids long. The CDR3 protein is CASRGGQGGQAEAFF. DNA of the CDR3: TGTGCCAGCAGGGGGGGACAGGGGGGACAAGCTGAAGCTTTCTTT.

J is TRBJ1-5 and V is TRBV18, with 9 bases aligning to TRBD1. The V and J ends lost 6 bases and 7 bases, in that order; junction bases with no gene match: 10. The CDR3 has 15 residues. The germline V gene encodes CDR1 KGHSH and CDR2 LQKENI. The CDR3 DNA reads TGTGCCAGCTCGGATACAGGGGGCACGGGGCAGCCCCAGCATTTT. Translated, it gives CASSDTGGTGQPQHF.

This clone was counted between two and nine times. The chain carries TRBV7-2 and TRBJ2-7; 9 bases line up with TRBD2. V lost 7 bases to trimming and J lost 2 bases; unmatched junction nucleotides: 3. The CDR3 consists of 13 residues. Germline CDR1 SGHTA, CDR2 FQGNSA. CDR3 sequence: CASKVAGAYEQYF. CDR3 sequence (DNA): TGTGCCAGCAAAGTAGCGGGAGCCTACGAGCAGTACTTC.

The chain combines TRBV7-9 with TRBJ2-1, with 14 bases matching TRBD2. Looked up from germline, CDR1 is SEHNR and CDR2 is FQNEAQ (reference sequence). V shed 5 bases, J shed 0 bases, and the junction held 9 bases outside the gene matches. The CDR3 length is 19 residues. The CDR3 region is CASSARPGTSGGSYNEQFF. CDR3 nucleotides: TGTGCCAGCAGCGCCCGTCCCGGGACTAGCGGGGGCTCCTACAATGAGCAGTTCTTC.

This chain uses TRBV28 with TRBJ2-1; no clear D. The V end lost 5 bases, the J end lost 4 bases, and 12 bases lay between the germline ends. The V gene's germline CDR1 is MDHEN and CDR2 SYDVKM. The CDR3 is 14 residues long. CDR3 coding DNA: TGTGCCAGCAGTATCGAGATAGCTTACAATGAGCAGTTCTTC. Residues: CASSIEIAYNEQFF.

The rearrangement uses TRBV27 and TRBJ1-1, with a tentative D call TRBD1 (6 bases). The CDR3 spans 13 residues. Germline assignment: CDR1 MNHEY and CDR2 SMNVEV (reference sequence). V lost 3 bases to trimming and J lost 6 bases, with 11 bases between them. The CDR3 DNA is TGTGCCAGCAGTTTGAACGGACAGCCTGAAGCTTTCTTT. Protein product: CASSLNGQPEAFF.

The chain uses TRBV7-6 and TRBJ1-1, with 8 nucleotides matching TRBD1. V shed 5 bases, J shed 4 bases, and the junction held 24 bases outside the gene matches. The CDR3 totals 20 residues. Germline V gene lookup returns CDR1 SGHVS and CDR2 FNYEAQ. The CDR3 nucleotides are TGTGCCAGCAGCAACAACCCCAAGGGTCAGGGGGCAGTGAGCGGCACTGAAGCTTTCTTT. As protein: CASSNNPKGQGAVSGTEAFF.

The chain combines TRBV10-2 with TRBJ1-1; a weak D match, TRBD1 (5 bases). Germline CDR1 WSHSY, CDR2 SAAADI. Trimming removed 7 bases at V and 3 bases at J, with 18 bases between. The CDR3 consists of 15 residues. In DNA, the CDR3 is TGCGCCAGCAATTCCGCTTGGGACTCCTACACTGAAGCTTTCTTT. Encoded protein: CASNSAWDSYTEAFF.

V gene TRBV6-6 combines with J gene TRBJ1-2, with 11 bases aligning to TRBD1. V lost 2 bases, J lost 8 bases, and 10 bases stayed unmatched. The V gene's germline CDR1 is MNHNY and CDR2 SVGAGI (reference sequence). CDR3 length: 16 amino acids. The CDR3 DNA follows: TGTGCCAGCAGTTACGAAGTCGGACAGGGGGCGCCGGGCTACACCTTC. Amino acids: CASSYEVGQGAPGYTF.

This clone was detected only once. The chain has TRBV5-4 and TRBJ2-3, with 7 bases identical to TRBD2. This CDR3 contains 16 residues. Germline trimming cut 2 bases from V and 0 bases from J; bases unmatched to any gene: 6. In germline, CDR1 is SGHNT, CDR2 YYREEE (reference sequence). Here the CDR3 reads CASSFGRARSTDTQYF. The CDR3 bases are TGTGCCAGCAGCTTTGGGAGGGCCCGGAGCACAGATACGCAGTATTTT.

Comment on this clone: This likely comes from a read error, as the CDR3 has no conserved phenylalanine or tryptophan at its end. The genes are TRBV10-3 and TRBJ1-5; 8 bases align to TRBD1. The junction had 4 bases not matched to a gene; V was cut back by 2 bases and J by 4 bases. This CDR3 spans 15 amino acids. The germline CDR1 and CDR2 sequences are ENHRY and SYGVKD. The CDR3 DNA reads TGTGCCATCAGTGAGGGGCGGACAGGGAATCAGCCCCAGCATCTT. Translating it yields CAISEGRTGNQPQHL.

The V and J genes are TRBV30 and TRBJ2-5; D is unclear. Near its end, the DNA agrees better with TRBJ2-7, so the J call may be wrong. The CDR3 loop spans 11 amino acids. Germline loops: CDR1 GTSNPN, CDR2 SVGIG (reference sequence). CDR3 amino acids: CAWSAAYEQYF. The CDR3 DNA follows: TGTGCCTGGAGTGCCGCGTACGAGCAGTACTTC.

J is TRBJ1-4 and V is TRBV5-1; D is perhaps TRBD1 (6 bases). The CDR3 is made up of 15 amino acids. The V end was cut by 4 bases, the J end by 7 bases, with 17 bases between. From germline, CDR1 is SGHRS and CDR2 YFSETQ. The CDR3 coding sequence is TGCGCCAGCAGCCCGCCGGGTGGGGGCGGTGAAAAACTGTTTTTT. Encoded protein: CASSPPGGGGEKLFF. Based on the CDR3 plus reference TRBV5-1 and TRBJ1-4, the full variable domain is KAGVTQTPRYLIKTRGQQVTLSCSPISGHRSVSWYQQTPGQGLQFLFEYFSETQRNKGNFPGRFSGRQFSNSRSEMNVSTLELGDSALYLCASSPPGGGGEKLFFGSGTQLSVL.

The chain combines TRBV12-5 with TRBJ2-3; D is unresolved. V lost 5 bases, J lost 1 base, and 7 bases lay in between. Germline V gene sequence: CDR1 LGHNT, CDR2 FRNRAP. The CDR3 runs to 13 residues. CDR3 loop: CASGPSGTDTQYF. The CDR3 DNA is TGTGCTAGTGGTCCCTCGGGCACAGATACGCAGTATTTT.

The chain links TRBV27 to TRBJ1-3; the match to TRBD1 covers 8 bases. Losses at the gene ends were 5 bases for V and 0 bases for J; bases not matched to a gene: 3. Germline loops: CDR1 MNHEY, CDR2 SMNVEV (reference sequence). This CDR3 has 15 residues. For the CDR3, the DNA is TGTGCCAGCAGTCGGGACAGGAGCTCTGGAAACACCATATATTTT. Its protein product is CASSRDRSSGNTIYF.

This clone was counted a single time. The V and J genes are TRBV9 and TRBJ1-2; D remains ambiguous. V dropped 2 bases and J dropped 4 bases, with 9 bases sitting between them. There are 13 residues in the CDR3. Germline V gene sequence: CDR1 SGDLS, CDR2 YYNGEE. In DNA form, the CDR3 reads TGTGCCAGCAGCGTGAGCACCACCTATGGCTACACCTTC. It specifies CASSVSTTYGYTF. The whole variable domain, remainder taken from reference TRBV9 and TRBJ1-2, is DSGVTQTPKHLITATGQRVTLRCSPRSGDLSVYWYQQSLDQGLQFLIQYYNGEERAKGNILERFSAQQFPDLHSELNLSSLELGDSALYFCASSVSTTYGYTFGSGTRLTVV.

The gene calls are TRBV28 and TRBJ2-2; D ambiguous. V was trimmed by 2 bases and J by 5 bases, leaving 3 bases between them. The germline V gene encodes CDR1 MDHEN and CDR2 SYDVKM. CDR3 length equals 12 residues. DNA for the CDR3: TGTGCCAGCAGTTTAATAACCGGGGAGCTGTTTTTT. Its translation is CASSLITGELFF. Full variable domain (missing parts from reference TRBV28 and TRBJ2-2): DVKVTQSSRYLVKRTGEKVFLECVQDMDHENMFWYRQDPGLGLRLIYFSYDVKMKEKGDIPEGYSVSREKKERFSLILESASTNQTSMYLCASSLITGELFFGEGSRLTVL.

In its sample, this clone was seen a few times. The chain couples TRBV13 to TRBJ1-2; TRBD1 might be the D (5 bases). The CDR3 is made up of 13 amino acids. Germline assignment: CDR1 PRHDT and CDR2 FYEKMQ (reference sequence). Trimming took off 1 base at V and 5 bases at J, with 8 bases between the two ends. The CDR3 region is CASSLERQYGYTF. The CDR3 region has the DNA TGTGCCAGCAGCTTAGAACGACAGTATGGCTACACCTTC. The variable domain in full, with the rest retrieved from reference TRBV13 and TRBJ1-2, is AAGVIQSPRHLIKEKRETATLKCYPIPRHDTVYWYQQGPGQDPQFLISFYEKMQSDKGSIPDRFSAQQFSDYHSELNMSSLELGDSALYFCASSLERQYGYTFGSGTRLTVV.

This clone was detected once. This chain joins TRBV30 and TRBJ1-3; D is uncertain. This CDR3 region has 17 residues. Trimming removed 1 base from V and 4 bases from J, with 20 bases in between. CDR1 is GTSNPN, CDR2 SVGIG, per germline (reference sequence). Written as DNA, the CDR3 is TGTGCCTGGAGTGATCCTATTCGACTTACCTGGGGAAACACCATATATTTT. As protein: CAWSDPIRLTWGNTIYF.